This T cell receptor (beta chain) derives from a study of blood T cell repertoires in COVID-19. Study overall: The study drew acute and convalescent COVID-19 samples from the United States, Italy and Spain.

Original processing notes: The authors estimated nucleated cell counts from reference gene primer amplification. Data came from immunoSEQ multiplex PCR; TCRdb stores just in-frame clones and leaves some out. The V and J calls and the clone size are those of that table, but D and trimming were determined from the DNA. The repertoire includes approximately 200,000 clones, approximately 87% of them detected once, and 15% to 20% sits in the top ten. The receptor was isolated from a person aged 65 to 85 with COVID-19, enrolled during active disease. Sequencing was carried out using peripheral blood.

This CDR3 reads CASSQVGRVPNEQFF. In DNA form, the CDR3 reads TGTGCCAGCAGCCAAGTGGGCAGGGTCCCCAATGAGCAGTTCTTC. The chain carries TRBV14 and TRBJ2-1; D perhaps matches TRBD1 (5 bases). V was shortened by 1 base and J by 6 bases, with 13 bases between the two germline ends. This CDR3 spans 15 amino acids. From germline, CDR1 is SGHDN and CDR2 FVKESK.